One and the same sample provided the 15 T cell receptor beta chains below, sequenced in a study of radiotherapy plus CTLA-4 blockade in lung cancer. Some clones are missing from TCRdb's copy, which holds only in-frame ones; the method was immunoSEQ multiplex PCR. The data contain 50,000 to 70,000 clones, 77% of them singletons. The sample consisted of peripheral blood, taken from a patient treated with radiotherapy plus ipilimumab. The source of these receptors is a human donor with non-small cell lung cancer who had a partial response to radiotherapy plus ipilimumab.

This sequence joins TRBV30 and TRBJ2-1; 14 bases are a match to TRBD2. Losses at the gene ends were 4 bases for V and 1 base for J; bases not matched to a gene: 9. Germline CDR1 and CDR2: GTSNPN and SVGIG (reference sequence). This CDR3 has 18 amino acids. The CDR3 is CAWISTGLAGGSYNEQFF. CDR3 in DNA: TGTGCCTGGATTTCTACCGGACTAGCGGGGGGTTCCTACAATGAGCAGTTCTTC.

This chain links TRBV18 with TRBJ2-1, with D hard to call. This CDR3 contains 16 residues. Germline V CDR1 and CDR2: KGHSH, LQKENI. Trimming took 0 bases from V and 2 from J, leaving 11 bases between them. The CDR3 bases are TGTGCCAGCTCACCACCGTCTGCTGCGGCCTACAATGAGCAGTTCTTC. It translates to CASSPPSAAAYNEQFF.

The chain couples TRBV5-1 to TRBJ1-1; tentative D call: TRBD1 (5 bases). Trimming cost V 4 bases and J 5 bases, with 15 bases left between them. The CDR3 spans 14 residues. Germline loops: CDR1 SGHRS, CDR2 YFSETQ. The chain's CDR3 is CASSGGGRKTEAFF. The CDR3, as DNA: TGCGCCAGCAGCGGGGGGGGTAGGAAGACTGAAGCTTTCTTT.

The CDR3 nucleotides read TGCGCCAGCAGCTTGGACAGGGTAGGGTCAGTGTCCACTGAAGCTTTCTTT. It codes for CASSLDRVGSVSTEAFF. The V call is TRBV5-1, the J call TRBJ1-1; perhaps TRBD1 as D (6 bases). This CDR3 spans 17 amino acids. CDR1 is SGHRS and CDR2 is YFSETQ in the germline V gene. V shed 0 bases and J shed 4 bases, with 19 bases lying between them.

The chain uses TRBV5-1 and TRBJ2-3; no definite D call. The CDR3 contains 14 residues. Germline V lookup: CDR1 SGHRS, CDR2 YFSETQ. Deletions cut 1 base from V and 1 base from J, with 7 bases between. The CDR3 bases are TGCGCCAGCAGCTTGTATTCAGGCACAGATACGCAGTATTTT. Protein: CASSLYSGTDTQYF.

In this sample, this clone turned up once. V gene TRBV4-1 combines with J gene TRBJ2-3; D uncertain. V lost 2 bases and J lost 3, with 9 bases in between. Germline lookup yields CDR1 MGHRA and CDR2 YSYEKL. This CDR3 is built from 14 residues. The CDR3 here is CASSQFHSTDTQYF. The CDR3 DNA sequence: TGCGCCAGCAGCCAATTCCACAGTACAGATACGCAGTATTTT.

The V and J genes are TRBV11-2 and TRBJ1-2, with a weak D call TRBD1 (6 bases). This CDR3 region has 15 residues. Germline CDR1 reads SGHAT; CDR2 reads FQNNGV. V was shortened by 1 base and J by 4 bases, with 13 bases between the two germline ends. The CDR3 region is CASSLGGTRIYGYTF. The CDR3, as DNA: TGTGCCAGCAGCTTAGGAGGGACACGTATCTATGGCTACACCTTC.

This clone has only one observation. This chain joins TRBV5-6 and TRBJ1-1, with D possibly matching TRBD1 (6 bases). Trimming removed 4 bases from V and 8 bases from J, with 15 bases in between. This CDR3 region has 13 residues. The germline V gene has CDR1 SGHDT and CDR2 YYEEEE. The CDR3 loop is CASSQQGYREAFF. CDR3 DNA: TGTGCCAGCAGCCAACAGGGTTATCGGGAAGCTTTCTTT.

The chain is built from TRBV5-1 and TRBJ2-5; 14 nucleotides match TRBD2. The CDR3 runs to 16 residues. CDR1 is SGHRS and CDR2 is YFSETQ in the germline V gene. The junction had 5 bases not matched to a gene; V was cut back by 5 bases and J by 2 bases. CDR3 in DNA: TGCGCCAGCAGTCAAGGGACTAGCGGGGGTCAAGAGACCCAGTACTTC. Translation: CASSQGTSGGQETQYF.

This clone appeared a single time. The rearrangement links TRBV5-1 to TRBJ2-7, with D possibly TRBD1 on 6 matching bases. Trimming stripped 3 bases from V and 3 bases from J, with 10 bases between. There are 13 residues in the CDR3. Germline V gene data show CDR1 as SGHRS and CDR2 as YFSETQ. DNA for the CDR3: TGCGCCAGCAGCTCCCAGACAGGCTACGAGCAGTACTTC. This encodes CASSSQTGYEQYF.

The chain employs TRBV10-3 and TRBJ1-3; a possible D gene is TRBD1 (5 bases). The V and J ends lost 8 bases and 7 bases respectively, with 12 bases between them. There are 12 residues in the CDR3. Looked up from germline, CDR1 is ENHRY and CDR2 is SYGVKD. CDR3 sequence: CAIARQGNTIYF. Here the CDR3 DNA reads TGTGCCATCGCTCGGCAGGGTAACACCATATATTTT.

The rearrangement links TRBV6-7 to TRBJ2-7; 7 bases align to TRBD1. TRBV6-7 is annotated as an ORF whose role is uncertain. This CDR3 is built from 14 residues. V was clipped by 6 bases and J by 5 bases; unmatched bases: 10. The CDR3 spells CASSSEQGSHEQYF. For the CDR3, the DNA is TGTGCCAGCAGCTCCGAACAGGGGAGCCACGAGCAGTACTTC.

The CDR3 protein is CASSLGRGLRQASYEQYF. DNA of the CDR3: TGTGCCAGCAGCTTAGGTAGGGGGCTTAGACAGGCCTCCTACGAGCAGTACTTC. This chain connects TRBV7-4 to TRBJ2-7, with 7 bases that match TRBD1. CDR3 length: 18 amino acids. The junction had 12 bases not matched to a gene; V was cut back by 1 base and J by 0 bases. Per the germline V gene, CDR1 is SGHVT and CDR2 is SQSDAQ.

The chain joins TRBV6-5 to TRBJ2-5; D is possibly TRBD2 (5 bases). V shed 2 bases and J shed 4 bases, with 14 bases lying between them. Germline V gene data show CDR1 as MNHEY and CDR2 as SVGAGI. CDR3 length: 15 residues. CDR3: CASSYLGAAGETQYF. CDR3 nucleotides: TGTGCCAGCAGTTACCTGGGAGCGGCAGGAGAGACCCAGTACTTC.

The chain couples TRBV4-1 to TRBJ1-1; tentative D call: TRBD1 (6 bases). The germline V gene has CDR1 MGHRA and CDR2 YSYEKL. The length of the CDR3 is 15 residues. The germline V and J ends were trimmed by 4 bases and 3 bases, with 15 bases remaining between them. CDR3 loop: CASSPDQGPYTEAFF. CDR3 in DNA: TGCGCCAGCAGCCCCGACCAGGGGCCCTACACTGAAGCTTTCTTT.